This T cell receptor beta chain is from a study of OX40 agonist ivuxolimab in advanced cancers. About the study: Administration of intravenous ivuxolimab to patients occurred every 2 weeks at 0.01 to 10 mg/kg.

V was pared by 3 bases and J by 4 bases, with 10 bases of the junction left unmatched. The CDR3 spans 17 residues. Germline CDR1 is SGHVS and CDR2 is FNYEAQ. Study-wide points: In a subset of nonresponders, normalized T-cell clonal expansion was also low.

Data came from immunoSEQ multiplex PCR; TCRdb stores just in-frame clones and leaves some out. The repertoire holds tens of thousands of clones, over 80% seen once, with approximately 15% in the top ten. A note on this clone: The antigen remains undetermined.

The chain combines TRBV7-6 with TRBJ2-1; 9 nucleotides align to TRBD2. The clonotype originates from an adult with an advanced solid tumor such as melanoma, head and neck, liver or kidney cancer. This specimen consisted of CD4+ or CD8+ T cells sorted from blood, obtained in a trial of the OX40 agonist ivuxolimab. Here the CDR3 DNA reads TGTGCCAGCAGCTTGTGGTCTGTTGCGGGAGGGTACAATGAGCAGTTCTTC. Translated: CASSLWSVAGGYNEQFF. Full variable domain (outside the CDR3, taken from reference TRBV7-6 and TRBJ2-1): GAGVSQSPRYKVTKRGQDVALRCDPISGHVSLYWYRQALGQGPEFLTYFNYEAQQDKSGLPNDRFSAERPEGSISTLTIQRTEQRDSAMYRCASSLWSVAGGYNEQFFGPGTRLTVL.